These 27 T cell receptor beta chains were all obtained from the same sample, sequenced in a study of metastatic and nonmetastatic thyroid tumors. TCRdb re-called the PCR reads via MiXCR. This sample has several thousand clones, with over 25% found just once. Thyroid surgery was performed in patients who had received no treatment beforehand. The specimen was adjacent normal tissue. Every receptor here comes from a female donor with papillary thyroid cancer or a benign thyroid nodule (not recorded which). Some clones in this sample may be carry-over from other donors' samples.

The chain carries TRBV11-1 and TRBJ2-7, with D uncertain. Looked up from germline, CDR1 is SGHAT and CDR2 is FQDESV (reference sequence). Trimming removed 5 bases at V and 5 bases at J, with 10 bases between. The CDR3 extends over 12 amino acids. The CDR3 nucleotides are TGTGCCAGCAGCACACGACTGGACGAGCAGTACTTC. Its protein is CASSTRLDEQYF.

The chain combines TRBV20-1 with TRBJ2-7; TRBD2 aligns across 8 bases. CDR1 and CDR2 (germline): DFQATT, SNEGSKA (reference sequence). This CDR3 is built from 16 residues. Trimming took 0 bases from V and 6 from J; bases not matched to a gene: 13. The DNA of the CDR3 is TGCAGTGCTAGAGATCTTAACAGCGGGGGCCCGGGCGAGCAGTACTTC. Protein product: CSARDLNSGGPGEQYF.

For this clone: The junction does not match germline at one end; this may be a read error. V and J are TRBV6-1 and TRBJ2-3; TRBD2 matches 9 bases. This CDR3 region has 15 residues. Germline lookup yields CDR1 MNHNS and CDR2 SASEGT. The CDR3 nucleotides are TGCGCCAGCAGTGAAGCTAGCGGGGCCTTTGATACGCAGTATTTT. Residues: CASSEASGAFDTQYF.

This chain connects TRBV11-2 to TRBJ2-3; 7 bases agree with TRBD1. The CDR3 loop spans 15 amino acids. Germline lookup yields CDR1 SGHAT and CDR2 FQNNGV. V dropped 2 bases and J dropped 2; count of bases not matched to a gene: 4. The CDR3 here is CASSLFGTDTDTQYF. DNA of the CDR3: TGTGCCAGCAGCTTATTCGGGACAGACACAGATACGCAGTATTTT. The complete variable domain, with remaining parts taken from reference TRBV11-2 and TRBJ2-3, reads EAGVAQSPRYKIIEKRQSVAFWCNPISGHATLYWYQQILGQGPKLLIQFQNNGVVDDSQLPKDRFSAERLKGVDSTLKIQPAKLEDSAVYLCASSLFGTDTDTQYFGPGTRLTVL.

V and J are TRBV20-1 and TRBJ1-2; D unresolved. CDR1 is DFQATT, CDR2 SNEGSKA, per germline (reference sequence). This CDR3 has 12 amino acids. The V end lost 6 bases, the J end lost 2 bases, and 10 bases lay between the germline ends. In DNA, the CDR3 is TGCAGTGCCACGGACGGCAACTATGGCTACACCTTC. This translates into CSATDGNYGYTF.

In this sample, this clone turned up a few times. The rearrangement links TRBV7-2 to TRBJ2-2, with D possibly TRBD1 on 6 matching bases. The CDR3 is 15 amino acids. Germline V gene data show CDR1 as SGHTA and CDR2 as FQGNSA. V lost 5 bases and J 0 bases, leaving 10 bases between the germline ends. This CDR3 is CASSPRGANTGELFF. The CDR3, as DNA: TGTGCCAGCAGCCCCAGGGGCGCGAACACCGGGGAGCTGTTTTTT.

J is TRBJ1-1 and V is TRBV28, with D unclear. Trimming removed 2 bases at V and 5 bases at J, with 12 bases between. The CDR3 has 14 residues. Germline V gene data show CDR1 as MDHEN and CDR2 as SYDVKM. DNA for the CDR3: TGTGCCAGCAGTTTAACCCCAACTTGGACTGAAGCTTTCTTT. This codes for CASSLTPTWTEAFF.

With regard to this clone: Given the absence of the conserved phenylalanine or tryptophan at the CDR3 end, a read error is likely. The chain employs TRBV20-1 and TRBJ2-3; tentative D call: TRBD2 (5 bases). CDR1 is DFQATT, CDR2 SNEGSKA, per germline (reference sequence). The length of the CDR3 is 15 residues. V was trimmed by 4 bases and J by 4 bases, leaving 18 bases between them. CDR3 in DNA: TGCAGTGCTACAGAGGCAGTAGCGAATCCAGATACGCAGTATCTT. Translation gives CSATEAVANPDTQYL.

V usage is TRBV12-3 or TRBV12-4 and J usage is TRBJ2-5, with TRBD1 identical over 7 bases. The CDR3 consists of 12 residues. J gave up 4 bases and V 6 bases, and 2 bases lay outside the gene matches. The CDR3 DNA reads as TGTGCCAGCAGCTGGACAGGAGAGACCCAGTACTTC. This encodes CASSWTGETQYF.

By its share, this clone is large. The chain links TRBV7-9 to TRBJ1-5, with D perhaps TRBD1 (5 bases). Per the germline V gene, CDR1 is SEHNR and CDR2 is FQNEAQ (reference sequence). This CDR3 spans 13 amino acids. The V and J ends lost 1 base and 4 bases respectively, with 5 bases between them. The CDR3 nucleotides read TGTGCCAGCAGCTTAGGACAGAATCAGCCCCAGCATTTT. Encoded protein: CASSLGQNQPQHF.

The chain carries TRBV6-2 or TRBV6-3 and TRBJ2-1; D remains unclear. The CDR3 consists of 13 residues. V lost 0 bases and J 5 bases, leaving 5 bases between the germline ends. CDR1 and CDR2 from the germline V gene are MNHEY and SVGEGT. Here the CDR3 reads CASSYSYDNEQFF. The CDR3 DNA reads TGTGCCAGCAGTTACTCCTATGACAATGAGCAGTTCTTC.

Only one count was recorded for this clone. The chain couples TRBV7-2 to TRBJ2-7, with D possibly matching TRBD1 (5 bases). Germline V gene lookup returns CDR1 SGHTA and CDR2 FQGNSA. The CDR3 covers 15 residues. V was shortened by 6 bases and J by 0 bases, with 15 bases between the two germline ends. The CDR3 sequence: CASRLQGGSSYEQYF. CDR3 DNA sequence: TGTGCCAGCAGACTTCAGGGTGGTTCCTCCTACGAGCAGTACTTC.

In its sample, this clone ranks as medium-sized. J is TRBJ2-3 and V is TRBV5-1; D is undetermined. CDR3 size: 14 residues. Trimming took 1 base from V and 2 from J, leaving 8 bases between them. CDR1 SGHRS and CDR2 YFSETQ come from the germline V gene. The CDR3 coding sequence is TGCGCCAGCAGCTTGAGCGAACCCACAGATACGCAGTATTTT. This codes for CASSLSEPTDTQYF.

V is TRBV3-1 and J is TRBJ2-5; no firm D call. This CDR3 spans 12 amino acids. Germline-derived CDR1 and CDR2 are LGHDT and YNNKEL (reference sequence). V lost 1 base and J lost 5, with 5 bases in between. CDR3: CASSQASETQYF. CDR3 nucleotides: TGTGCCAGCAGCCAAGCAAGCGAGACCCAGTACTTC.

In its sample, this clone was seen many times. In the same sample, other DNA sequences code for this CDR3. The chain is built from TRBV5-1 and TRBJ2-7; TRBD2 agrees at 8 bases. CDR3 length: 16 amino acids. CDR1 is SGHRS and CDR2 is YFSETQ in the germline V gene. With V trimmed by 3 bases and J by 3 bases, 11 bases remained unmatched. This chain's CDR3 is CASSSGGGGAYYEQYF. The CDR3, as DNA: TGCGCCAGCAGCTCGGGAGGGGGTGGGGCATACTACGAGCAGTACTTC.

The DNA for the CDR3 is TGTGCCAGCAGTTTGAGGACCCAGCAAACAGATACGCAGTATTTT. Encoded protein: CASSLRTQQTDTQYF. This sequence joins TRBV27 and TRBJ2-3; the D is unclear. The CDR3 runs 15 residues. The germline V gene encodes CDR1 MNHEY and CDR2 SMNVEV (reference sequence). The V end was cut by 3 bases, the J end by 3 bases, with 13 bases between.

The rearrangement joins TRBV5-1 to TRBJ1-3; D gene ambiguous. Germline assignment: CDR1 SGHRS and CDR2 YFSETQ. Trimming left V 5 bases short and J 0 bases short, with 12 bases between. The CDR3 extends over 15 amino acids. The CDR3 region is CASSGVLPSGNTIYF. The CDR3 DNA follows: TGCGCCAGCAGTGGGGTCTTGCCCTCTGGAAACACCATATATTTT.

J is TRBJ2-3 and V is TRBV5-1; 7 bases agree with TRBD2. With 0 bases clipped from V and 0 bases from J, the junction kept 7 bases outside the gene matches. The CDR3 is 17 amino acids. The germline V gene has CDR1 SGHRS and CDR2 YFSETQ. The CDR3 DNA sequence: TGCGCCAGCAGCTTGGGCACGGGGGGTGCTAGCACAGATACGCAGTATTTT. The encoded protein is CASSLGTGGASTDTQYF.

CDR3 bases: TGTGCCAGCAGCTTAAGCCGGCAAGATACGCAGTATTTT. Protein sequence: CASSLSRQDTQYF. This rearrangement joins TRBV7-2 to TRBJ2-3; no definite D call. Trimming shortened V by 2 bases and J by 5 bases, and 8 bases separated the two germline ends. Germline V CDR1 and CDR2: SGHTA, FQGNSA. The length of the CDR3 is 13 residues.

This chain connects TRBV11-3 to TRBJ2-3; 10 bases agree with TRBD2. CDR3 length: 14 residues. Looked up from germline, CDR1 is SGHNT and CDR2 is YENEEA. Trimming cost V 5 bases and J 4 bases; bases outside gene matches: 3. Here the CDR3 DNA reads TGTGCCAGCAGCGAGCGGGAGGGTCCAGATACGCAGTATTTT. This sequence encodes CASSEREGPDTQYF.

This sequence joins TRBV7-9 and TRBJ1-2; 9 nucleotides match TRBD1. Germline V gene data show CDR1 as SEHNR and CDR2 as FQNEAQ (reference sequence). Losses at the gene ends were 4 bases for V and 8 bases for J; bases not matched to a gene: 8. CDR3 size: 14 residues. The chain's CDR3 is CASSSRTGDGGYTF. DNA for the CDR3: TGTGCCAGCAGCTCACGGACAGGGGACGGCGGCTACACCTTC.

The CDR3 coding sequence is TGTGCCAGCAGCTATTCTAGCGGGAGTTGGGATGAGCAGTTCTTC. This codes for CASSYSSGSWDEQFF. The chain uses TRBV11-2 and TRBJ2-1; 10 positions agree with TRBD2. J was trimmed by 8 bases and V by 4 bases; bases with no gene match: 8. Germline lookup yields CDR1 SGHAT and CDR2 FQNNGV. The CDR3 has 15 residues.

This clone was seen only a few times. The chain has TRBV6-5 and TRBJ2-1, with 7 bases that match TRBD1. Losses at the gene ends were 4 bases for V and 7 bases for J; bases not matched to a gene: 4. Germline V gene data show CDR1 as MNHEY and CDR2 as SVGAGI. The CDR3 has 13 amino acids. The CDR3 here is CASSSGTANEQFF. CDR3 coding DNA: TGTGCCAGCAGTTCCGGGACAGCAAATGAGCAGTTCTTC.

By share, this clone counts as large. The chain combines TRBV28 with TRBJ2-1, with D possibly TRBD1 on 6 matching bases. V was cut by 2 bases and J by 0 bases, with 14 bases left in between. The V gene's germline CDR1 is MDHEN and CDR2 SYDVKM. The CDR3 has 17 amino acids. The chain's CDR3 is CASSLIPGASSYNEQFF. The DNA of the CDR3 is TGTGCCAGCAGTTTAATCCCAGGGGCGAGCTCCTACAATGAGCAGTTCTTC.

The chain links TRBV20-1 to TRBJ2-7; 13 positions agree with TRBD2. V shed 4 bases, J shed 6 bases, and the junction held 9 bases outside the gene matches. The CDR3 is 15 residues long. From germline, CDR1 is DFQATT and CDR2 SNEGSKA (reference sequence). Here the CDR3 DNA reads TGCAGTGCTACCTCTCAGACTAGCGGGGGGCGCGAGCAGTACTTC. It specifies CSATSQTSGGREQYF.

The chain couples TRBV20-1 to TRBJ1-2, with D tentatively TRBD1 (6 bases). The germline V gene has CDR1 DFQATT and CDR2 SNEGSKA (reference sequence). This CDR3 is built from 11 residues. Trimming removed 1 base at V and 6 bases at J, with 6 bases between. DNA for the CDR3: TGCAGTGCTAGAGGGGGGCATGGCTACACCTTC. Translation: CSARGGHGYTF.

Judged by abundance, this clone is medium-sized. The CDR3 spells CASSLPDRVVNYEQYF. CDR3 in DNA: TGTGCCAGCAGCTTACCCGACAGGGTAGTGAACTACGAGCAGTACTTC. V gene TRBV7-8 combines with J gene TRBJ2-7; TRBD1 aligns across 7 bases. J gave up 3 bases and V 2 bases, and 10 bases lay outside the gene matches. The CDR3 consists of 16 residues. Germline assignment: CDR1 SGHVS and CDR2 FQNEAQ.